This T cell receptor beta chain was recorded in a study of T cell responses to AZD1222 COVID-19 vaccine. Study overall: Pooling covered second doses at about 4 or about 12 weeks.

The repertoire was sequenced with immunoSEQ multiplex PCR; TCRdb's copy has only in-frame clones and lacks some. The table includes some 130,000 clones, just over 90% detected once. Remarks on this clone: Its specificity is not known.

Germline assignment: CDR1 MGHDK and CDR2 SYGVNS. This CDR3 has 14 amino acids. V trimming: 7 bases; J trimming: 6 bases; junction bases outside the gene matches: 8. Whole-study results and caveats: White British donors predominated, females outnumbered males, and clonal diversity was possibly underestimated. Baseline seropositivity occurred in only a handful of AZD1222 recipients. Spike was spanned by vaccine-associated CD4 TCRs, which were dominant at 160-218 and 743-854.

The chain uses TRBV25-1 and TRBJ2-2; 7 bases are shared with TRBD2. This material consisted of peripheral blood, taken on day 0 of AZD1222 vaccination. The receptor was derived from an adult in good health. The CDR3 DNA sequence: TGTGCCAGCACGCCCGCGGGGGAGTCCGGGGAGCTGTTTTTT. Translated: CASTPAGESGELFF.